Given below is one T cell receptor (beta chain) in context. These data are taken from a study of shared clonotypes between healthy human individuals. Naive-designated CD8 cells lacked CD45RO, were positively enriched for CCR7, and omitted terminally differentiated effector memory CD45RA+ cells. All donors were healthy HIV-negative adults lacking recent acute infections or vaccinations. Generated by immunoSEQ multiplex PCR, the TCRdb table keeps only in-frame clones and is missing some. Of around 1,900,000 clones in the sample, 93% were seen once. The CDR3 has 15 residues. Germline CDR1 and CDR2: SEHNR and FQNEAQ (reference sequence). Trimming stripped 2 bases from V and 7 bases from J, with 15 bases between.

Sequenced sample: naive CD8+ T cells from PBMCs. The V call is TRBV7-9, the J call TRBJ1-5, with D uncertain. This clonotype was obtained from a man aged 18 to 35 in good health. Some clones in this sample may be carry-over from other donors' samples. CDR3 residues: CASSLSAGLEQPQHF. The CDR3 DNA follows: TGTGCCAGCAGCTTATCGGCAGGATTAGAACAGCCCCAGCATTTT. The entire variable domain, with the rest obtained from reference TRBV7-9 and TRBJ1-5, is as follows: DTGVSQNPRHKITKRGQNVTFRCDPISEHNRLYWYRQTLGQGPEFLTYFQNEAQLEKSRLLSDRFSAERPKGSFSTLEIQRTEQGDSAMYLCASSLSAGLEQPQHFGDGTRLSIL.